These T cell receptor beta chains were read from a single sample in a study of beta chain features in type 1 diabetes. Libraries were prepared by immunoSEQ multiplex PCR; TCRdb keeps only in-frame clonotypes and omits some of them. The sample holds about 930,000 clones, 15% to 20% seen once. Sequenced sample: naive CD4+ T cells from blood. The receptors shown here come from a young woman in good health. The CDR3 runs from the conserved cysteine through the conserved F or W. The D gene is left open where the match is weak. Rows give clone size only sometimes, using once, few, many, or a class for an expanded clone.

>TRBJ1-1|few|TRBV5-4|.
CASGAMNTEAFF
TGTGCCAGTGGGGCAATGAACACTGAAGCTTTCTTT
>TRBJ2-7|.|TRBV28|TRBD1
CASFSGTGPSDEQYF
TGTGCCAGCTTTTCCGGGACAGGACCTTCGGACGAGCAGTACTTC
>TRBJ2-1|.|TRBV6-6|TRBD2
CASSYIGTSQNNEQFF
TGTGCCAGCAGTTACATCGGGACTAGCCAAAACAATGAGCAGTTCTTC
>TRBJ2-3|few|TRBV7-3|TRBD2
CASSPQGLAATDTQYF
TGTGCCAGCAGCCCGCAGGGACTAGCGGCGACAGATACGCAGTATTTT
>TRBJ2-3|.|TRBV7-9|TRBD2
CASSLFGTSGIADTQYF
TGTGCCAGCAGCTTATTCGGGACTAGCGGGATCGCAGATACGCAGTATTTT
>TRBJ2-3|.|TRBV4-2|.
CASSQDRGYTDTQYF
TGTGCCAGCAGCCAAGATCGAGGGTACACAGATACGCAGTATTTT
>TRBJ2-7|.|TRBV28|.
CASSLGDGYHEQYF
TGTGCCAGCAGCCTTGGGGACGGGTACCACGAGCAGTACTTC
>TRBJ2-1|few|TRBV7-2|TRBD2
CASSSRGGDNEQFF
TGTGCCAGCAGCTCCCGCGGGGGAGACAATGAGCAGTTCTTC
>TRBJ2-2|few|TRBV18|.
CASSPLSRYTGELFF
TGTGCCAGCTCACCACTGAGCAGATACACCGGGGAGCTGTTTTTT
>TRBJ2-2|few|TRBV7-9|TRBD2
CASSSRGAGELFF
TGTGCCAGCAGCTCCCGGGGGGCCGGGGAGCTGTTTTTT
>TRBJ2-3|few|TRBV7-9|.
CASSWPADTQYF
TGTGCCAGCAGCTGGCCGGCAGATACGCAGTATTTT
>TRBJ1-5|.|TRBV2|.
CASSAGSWQRGNQPQHF
TGTGCCAGCAGTGCGGGGTCCTGGCAGAGGGGCAATCAGCCCCAGCATTTT
>TRBJ2-1|.|TRBV5-4|TRBD2
CASSPPARLAGRNEQFF
TGTGCCAGCAGCCCCCCGGCGAGACTAGCGGGACGCAATGAGCAGTTCTTC
>TRBJ2-1|.|TRBV29-1|.
CSVEFAATYNEQFF
TGCAGCGTTGAGTTTGCGGCAACATACAATGAGCAGTTCTTC
>TRBJ1-2|few|TRBV28|TRBD1
CASSLGQGPIYGYTF
TGTGCCAGCAGTCTAGGACAGGGTCCCATCTATGGCTACACCTTC
>TRBJ1-2|.|TRBV25-1|.
CASSYVNYGYTF
TGTGCCAGCAGTTACGTTAACTATGGCTACACCTTC
>TRBJ2-7|.|TRBV7-6|.
CASSLGPGEYYEQYF
TGTGCCAGCAGCTTAGGGCCCGGCGAGTACTACGAGCAGTACTTC
>TRBJ2-4|.|TRBV6-6|TRBD1
CASSAPGQKNIQYF
TGTGCCAGCAGTGCACCGGGACAGAAAAACATTCAGTACTTC
>TRBJ2-7|.|TRBV2|.
CASLLGETYEQYF
TGTGCCAGCCTTCTGGGGGAAACCTACGAGCAGTACTTC
>TRBJ2-7|few|TRBV28|TRBD2
CASSFSGRRDGQYF
TGTGCCAGCAGCTTCAGCGGGAGGAGGGACGGGCAGTACTTC
>TRBJ2-3|few|TRBV7-8|TRBD2
CASSPRGLAGAPDTQYF
TGTGCCAGCAGCCCCCGCGGACTAGCGGGAGCTCCAGATACGCAGTATTTT
>TRBJ2-7|few|TRBV15|.
CATSRDPGPNYEQYF
TGTGCCACCAGCAGAGATCCCGGACCCAACTACGAGCAGTACTTC
>TRBJ2-4|few|TRBV7-9|.
CASSLISGGMVKNIQYF
TGTGCCAGCAGCTTGATCTCGGGCGGGATGGTCAAAAACATTCAGTACTTC
>TRBJ1-1|few|TRBV11-2|.
CASSSQYSGTEAFF
TGTGCCAGCAGCTCCCAGTACTCGGGCACTGAAGCTTTCTTT